Following are 3 T cell receptor beta chains from one sample sequenced in a study of cytomegalovirus exposure and HLA in healthy donors. PCR primers comprised 60 Vbeta and 13 Jbeta primers. The method was immunoSEQ multiplex PCR; TCRdb's version includes in-frame clones alone and lacks a portion of them. The table records approximately 130,000 clones, approximately 8.6% of them present only once. Material: PBMCs. The receptors were gathered from a woman aged 40 to 50 in good health and CMV-seropositive.

This clone was observed a few times. The genes are TRBV18 and TRBJ2-2, with 7 bases fitting TRBD1. After removal of 3 bases from V and 4 bases from J, the junction contained 5 bases not matched to a gene. The CDR3 has 15 residues. The germline V gene has CDR1 KGHSH and CDR2 LQKENI. CDR3 amino acids: CASSPANRGTGELFF. The CDR3 region has the DNA TGTGCCAGCTCACCCGCGAACAGGGGCACCGGGGAGCTGTTTTTT.

The rearrangement links TRBV30 to TRBJ1-1; 9 bases fit TRBD1. The CDR3 runs 17 residues. The V gene end was trimmed by 4 bases and the J gene end by 1 base; junction bases not matched to a gene: 13. Germline V lookup: CDR1 GTSNPN, CDR2 SVGIG (reference sequence). The CDR3 bases are TGTGCCTGGATAAATGAGGGACAGGGACGTTCGAACACTGAAGCTTTCTTT. Its translation: CAWINEGQGRSNTEAFF.

The chain couples TRBV7-9 to TRBJ2-6, with TRBD1 as a possible D gene (5 bases). The CDR3 is made up of 15 amino acids. V was shortened by 5 bases and J by 0 bases, with 8 bases between the two germline ends. Germline V lookup: CDR1 SEHNR, CDR2 FQNEAQ (reference sequence). The CDR3, as DNA: TGTGCCAGCAGCCTTGACAGCTCTGGGGCCAACGTCCTGACTTTC. Its translation: CASSLDSSGANVLTF. Based on the CDR3 plus reference TRBV7-9 and TRBJ2-6, the full variable domain is DTGVSQNPRHKITKRGQNVTFRCDPISEHNRLYWYRQTLGQGPEFLTYFQNEAQLEKSRLLSDRFSAERPKGSFSTLEIQRTEQGDSAMYLCASSLDSSGANVLTFGAGSRLTVL.